This T cell receptor beta chain was sequenced for a study of blood T cells in healthy people across ages. PCR was performed a second time for about 7 to 12 cycles using a sample-barcoded 5' primer and a J-beta primer mix. TCRdb re-called the 5' RACE reads through MiXCR, storing one row per CDR3 protein. Here the sample spans hundreds of thousands of distinct CDR3 sequences, approximately 48% being singletons. Trimming pared 5 bases from V and 7 bases from J, leaving 21 bases between. Germline V gene sequence: CDR1 SGHTA, CDR2 FQGNSA. The length of the CDR3 is 16 residues. Russia was home to the donors, healthy Caucasian individuals aged roughly 6 to 90.

The TCR sequence derives from a man aged 60 to 69 in good health. The sequencing input was blood. This chain connects TRBV7-2 to TRBJ2-1; no definite D call. The CDR3 DNA is TGTGCCAGCAGCCCATCAGCCCTGCGGTGGTCGAATGAGCAGTTCTTC. This translates into CASSPSALRWSNEQFF. The full variable domain, in which reference TRBV7-2 and TRBJ2-1 provide the parts outside the CDR3, is GAGVSQSPSNKVTEKGKDVELRCDPISGHTALYWYRQSLGQGLEFLIYFQGNSAPDKSGLPSDRFSAERTGGSVSTLTIQRTQQEDSAVYLCASSPSALRWSNEQFFGPGTRLTVL.